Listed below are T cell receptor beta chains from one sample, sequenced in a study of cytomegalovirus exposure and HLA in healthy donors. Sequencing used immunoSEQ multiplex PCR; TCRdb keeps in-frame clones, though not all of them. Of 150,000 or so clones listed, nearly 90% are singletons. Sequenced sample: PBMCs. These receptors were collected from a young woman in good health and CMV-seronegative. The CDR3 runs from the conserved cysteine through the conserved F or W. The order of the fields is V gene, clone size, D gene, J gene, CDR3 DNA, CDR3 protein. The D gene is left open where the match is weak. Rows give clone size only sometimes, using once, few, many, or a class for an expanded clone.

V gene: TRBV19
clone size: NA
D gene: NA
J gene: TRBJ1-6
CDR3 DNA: TGTGCCAGTAGTATTTCCGGGAGCTCCTATAATTCACCCCTCCACTTT
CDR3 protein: CASSISGSSYNSPLHF

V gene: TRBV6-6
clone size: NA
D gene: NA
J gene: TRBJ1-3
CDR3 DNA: TGTGCCAGCAGTGACCGTTCGGGGTGGGGAAACACCATATATTTT
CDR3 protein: CASSDRSGWGNTIYF

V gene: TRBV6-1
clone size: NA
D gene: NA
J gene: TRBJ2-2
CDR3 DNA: TGTGCCAGCAGTGAGCAGCGGGTAGAGACCGGGGAGCTGTTTTTT
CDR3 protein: CASSEQRVETGELFF

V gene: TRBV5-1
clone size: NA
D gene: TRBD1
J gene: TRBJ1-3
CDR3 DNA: TGCGCCAGCAGCCCGGACGGGACAGCAGGAAACACCATATATTTT
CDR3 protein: CASSPDGTAGNTIYF

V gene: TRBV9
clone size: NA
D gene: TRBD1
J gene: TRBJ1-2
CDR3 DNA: TGTGCCAGCAGAGCAACCGGGACAGGCAGGGACTATGGCTACACCTTC
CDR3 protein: CASRATGTGRDYGYTF

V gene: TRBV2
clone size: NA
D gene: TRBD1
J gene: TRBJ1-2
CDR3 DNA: TGTGCCAGCAGGGGGACAGGCTTACTCTATGGCTACACCTTC
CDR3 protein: CASRGTGLLYGYTF

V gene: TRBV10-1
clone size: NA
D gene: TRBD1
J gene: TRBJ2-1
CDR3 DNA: TGCGCCAGCAGTGAAGAGGGGGCGGTTTTTGATGAGCAGTTCTTC
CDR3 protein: CASSEEGAVFDEQFF

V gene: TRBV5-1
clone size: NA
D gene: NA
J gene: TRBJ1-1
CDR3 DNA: TGCGCCAGCAGCGAACGCTCGTGGCAGGGGCCGAACACTGAAGCTTTCTTT
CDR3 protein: CASSERSWQGPNTEAFF

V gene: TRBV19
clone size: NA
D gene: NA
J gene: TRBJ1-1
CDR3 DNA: TGTGCCAGTAGAATCGGGGGCACTGAAGCTTTCTTT
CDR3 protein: CASRIGGTEAFF

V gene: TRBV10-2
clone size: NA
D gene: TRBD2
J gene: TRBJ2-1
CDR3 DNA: TGCGCCAGCAGAGGGACTAGCGGGGGGGCTGGGTACAATGAGCAGTTCTTC
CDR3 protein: CASRGTSGGAGYNEQFF

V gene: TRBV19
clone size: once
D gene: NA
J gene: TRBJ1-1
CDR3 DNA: TGTGCCAGTTCCCGAGTTCCCTACACTGAAGCTTTCTTT
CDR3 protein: CASSRVPYTEAFF

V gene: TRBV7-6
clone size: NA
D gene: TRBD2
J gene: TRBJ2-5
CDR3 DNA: TGTGCCAGCAGCCCCTGGACCGGGGGGGAAGAGACCCAGTACTTC
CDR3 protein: CASSPWTGGEETQYF

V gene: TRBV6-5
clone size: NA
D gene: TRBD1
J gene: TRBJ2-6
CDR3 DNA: TGTGCCAGCAGGGACAGGCCGTCTGGGGCCAACGTCCTGACTTTC
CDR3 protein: CASRDRPSGANVLTF

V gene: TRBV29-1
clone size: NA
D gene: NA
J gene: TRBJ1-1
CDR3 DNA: TGCAGCGTTTTTCAGGGTGCAGACACTGAAGCTTTCTTT
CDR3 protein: CSVFQGADTEAFF

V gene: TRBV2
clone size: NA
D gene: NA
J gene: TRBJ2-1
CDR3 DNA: TGTGCCAGCAGCTACCTCCGGGCAGCGGAAGGAAATGAACAGTTCTTC
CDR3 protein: CASSYLRAAEGNEQFF

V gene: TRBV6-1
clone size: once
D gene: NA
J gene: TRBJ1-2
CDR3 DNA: TGTGCCAGCAGCGCGGATGTCTCCGGGGACTATGGCTACACCTTC
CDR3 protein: CASSADVSGDYGYTF

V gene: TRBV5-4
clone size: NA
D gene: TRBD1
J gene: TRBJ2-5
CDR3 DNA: TGTGCCAGCAGCACCAGACAGGGGCTCCAAGAGACCCAGTACTTC
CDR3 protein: CASSTRQGLQETQYF

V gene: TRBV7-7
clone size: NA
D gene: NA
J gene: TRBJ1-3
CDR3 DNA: TGTGCTAGCAGCTCCGACAGGGGAAACACCATATATTTT
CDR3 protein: CASSSDRGNTIYF

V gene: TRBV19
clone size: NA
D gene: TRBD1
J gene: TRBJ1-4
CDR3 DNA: TGTGCCAGTTTACAGGGGTTAGGGGAAAAACTGTTTTTT
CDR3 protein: CASLQGLGEKLFF

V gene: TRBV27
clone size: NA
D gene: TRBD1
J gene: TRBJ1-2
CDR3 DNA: TGTGCCAGTTCGACAGGGAGTGACTATGGCTACACCTTC
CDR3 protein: CASSTGSDYGYTF

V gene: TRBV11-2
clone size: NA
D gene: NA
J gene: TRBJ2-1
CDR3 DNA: TGTGCCAGCAGCCCGCAACGAGGCGAGCAGTTCTTC
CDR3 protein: CASSPQRGEQFF

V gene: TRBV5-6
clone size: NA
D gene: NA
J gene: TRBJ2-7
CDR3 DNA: TGTGCCAGCAGCTTGGGGGGGCCCTACGAGCAGTACTTC
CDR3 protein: CASSLGGPYEQYF

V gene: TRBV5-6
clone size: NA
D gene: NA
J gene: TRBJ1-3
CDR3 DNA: TGTGCCAGCAGCTTTCCAAACTCTGGAAACACCATATATTTT
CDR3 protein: CASSFPNSGNTIYF

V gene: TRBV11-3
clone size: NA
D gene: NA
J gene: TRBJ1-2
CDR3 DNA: TGTGCCAGCAGCTTAGAGCAGGGCCTGGCAAGGGGCTACACCTTC
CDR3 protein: CASSLEQGLARGYTF

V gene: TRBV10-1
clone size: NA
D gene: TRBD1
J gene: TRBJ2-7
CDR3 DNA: TGCGCCAGCAATCCCGGGACAGGGGCCTACGAGCAGTACTTC
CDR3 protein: CASNPGTGAYEQYF

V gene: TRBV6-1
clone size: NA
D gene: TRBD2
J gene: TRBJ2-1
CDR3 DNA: TGTGCCAGCAGTGAAGCGCCGCCTAGCGGGGGGGGCAATGAGCAGTTCTTC
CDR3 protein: CASSEAPPSGGGNEQFF

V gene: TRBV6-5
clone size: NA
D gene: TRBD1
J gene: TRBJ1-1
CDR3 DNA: TGTGCCAGCAGTTCGGGACAGGGTGACACTGAAGCTTTCTTT
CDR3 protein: CASSSGQGDTEAFF

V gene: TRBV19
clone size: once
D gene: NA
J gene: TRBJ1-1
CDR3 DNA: TGTGCCAGTAGACCGGGACATCTGAACACTGAAGCTTTCTTT
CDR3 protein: CASRPGHLNTEAFF

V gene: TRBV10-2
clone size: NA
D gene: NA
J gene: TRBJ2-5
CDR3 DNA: TGCGCCAGTACGCGTCAAGAGACCCAGTACTTC
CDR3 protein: CASTRQETQYF

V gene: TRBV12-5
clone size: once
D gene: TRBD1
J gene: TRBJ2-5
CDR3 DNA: TGTGCTAGTGGCGGGGGACAGGGAGTTCGGGAGACCCAGTACTTC
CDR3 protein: CASGGGQGVRETQYF

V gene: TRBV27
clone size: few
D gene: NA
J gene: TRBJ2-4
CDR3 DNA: TGTGCCAGCAGTTTATGGTCCAGGGGGGACATTCAGTACTTC
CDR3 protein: CASSLWSRGDIQYF

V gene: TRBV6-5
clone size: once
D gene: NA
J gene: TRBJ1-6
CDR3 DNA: TGTGCCAGCAGGACCGGGACACGAAATTCACCCCTCCACTTT
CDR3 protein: CASRTGTRNSPLHF

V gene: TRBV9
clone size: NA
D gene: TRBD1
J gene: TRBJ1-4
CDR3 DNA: TGTGCCAGCAGCGTAGCGGGGGGACAGGCGGATGAAAAACTGTTTTTT
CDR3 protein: CASSVAGGQADEKLFF

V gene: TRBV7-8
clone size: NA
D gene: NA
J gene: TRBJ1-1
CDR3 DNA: TGTGCCAGCAGCCTGTCGACGATGGGCAGGCTGAACACTGAAGCTTTCTTT
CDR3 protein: CASSLSTMGRLNTEAFF

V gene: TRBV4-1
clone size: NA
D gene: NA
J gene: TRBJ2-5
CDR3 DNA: TGCGCCAGCAGCCAAGACCAGGAGACCCAGTACTTC
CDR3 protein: CASSQDQETQYF

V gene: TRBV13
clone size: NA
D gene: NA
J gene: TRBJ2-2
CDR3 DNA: TGTGCCAGCAGCTTAGGCCGACAGTTATTTAGGAACACCGGGGAGCTGTTTTTT
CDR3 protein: CASSLGRQLFRNTGELFF

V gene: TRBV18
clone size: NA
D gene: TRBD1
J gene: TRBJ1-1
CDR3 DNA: TGTGCCAGCTCACCCGCGACAGGGGGCACTGAAGCTTTCTTT
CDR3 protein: CASSPATGGTEAFF

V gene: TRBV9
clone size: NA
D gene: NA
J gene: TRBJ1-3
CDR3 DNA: TGTGCCAGCAGCCCCCCCCAGGTAAAGACTGGAAACACCATATATTTT
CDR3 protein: CASSPPQVKTGNTIYF

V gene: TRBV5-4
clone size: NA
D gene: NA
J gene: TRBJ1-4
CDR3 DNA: TGTGCCAGCAGCCCCGGGGGGCCGCTAACTAATGAAAAACTGTTTTTT
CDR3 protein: CASSPGGPLTNEKLFF

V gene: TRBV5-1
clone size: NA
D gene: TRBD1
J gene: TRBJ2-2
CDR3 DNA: TGCGCCAGCAGCGCGGGACAGGGGCCTGTGGAGCTGTTTTTT
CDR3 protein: CASSAGQGPVELFF

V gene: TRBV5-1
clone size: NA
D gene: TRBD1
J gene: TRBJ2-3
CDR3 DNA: TGCGCCAGCAGCTCGACAGGGTCGAAGGGAGATACGCAGTATTTT
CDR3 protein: CASSSTGSKGDTQYF